Below, 21 T cell receptor beta chains from the same sample are listed, as sequenced in a study of T cell responses to AZD1222 COVID-19 vaccine. Measured with immunoSEQ multiplex PCR; TCRdb has only the in-frame clones, and not every one. The sample records 150,000 to 250,000 clones, approximately 90% being singletons. The material was peripheral blood, obtained 28 days after the second AZD1222 dose. The receptors come from an adult who received the AZD1222 COVID-19 vaccine.

This chain uses TRBV5-4 with TRBJ2-7; the D is unclear. Germline V CDR1 and CDR2: SGHNT, YYREEE (reference sequence). The V end lost 3 bases, the J end lost 0 bases, and 10 bases lay between the germline ends. The CDR3 has 14 amino acids. CDR3 bases: TGTGCCAGCAGCTCGACCCTCAGCTCCTACGAGCAGTACTTC. This sequence encodes CASSSTLSSYEQYF.

This clone was seen a single time. This chain joins TRBV5-1 and TRBJ2-6, with D possibly being TRBD1 (6 bases). CDR3 length: 16 amino acids. The V and J ends lost 9 bases and 0 bases respectively, with 16 bases between them. CDR1 SGHRS and CDR2 YFSETQ come from the germline V gene. In DNA, the CDR3 is TGCGCCAACCTCGACAGGTCCCCCTCTGGGGCCAACGTCCTGACTTTC. Residues: CANLDRSPSGANVLTF. Variable domain in full (rest from reference TRBV5-1 and TRBJ2-6): KAGVTQTPRYLIKTRGQQVTLSCSPISGHRSVSWYQQTPGQGLQFLFEYFSETQRNKGNFPGRFSGRQFSNSRSEMNVSTLELGDSALYLCANLDRSPSGANVLTFGAGSRLTVL.

The rearrangement uses TRBV11-2 and TRBJ1-2; D is unresolved. The V gene lost 0 bases and the J gene lost 4 bases, with 15 bases spanning the gap. CDR3 size: 16 residues. Looked up from germline, CDR1 is SGHAT and CDR2 is FQNNGV. CDR3 DNA: TGTGCCAGCAGCTTAGATCCCACAAGGACGTTCTATGGCTACACCTTC. The encoded protein is CASSLDPTRTFYGYTF.

The J gene is TRBJ2-1, the V gene TRBV6-5; possible D gene TRBD2, 5 bases. This CDR3 is built from 13 residues. The germline V gene encodes CDR1 MNHEY and CDR2 SVGAGI. V gave up 7 bases and J gave up 6 bases, with 13 bases separating them. CDR3: CASKRGQANEQFF. The CDR3 region has the DNA TGTGCCAGCAAAAGAGGGCAGGCCAATGAGCAGTTCTTC.

The genes are TRBV27 and TRBJ2-3; 13 nucleotides agree with TRBD2. Germline V gene data show CDR1 as MNHEY and CDR2 as SMNVEV (reference sequence). The CDR3 loop spans 16 amino acids. Trimming took 5 bases from V and 6 from J; bases not matched to a gene: 8. The CDR3 DNA reads TGTGCCAGCAGTGCACTACTAGCGGGAGGGCCGGATACGCAGTATTTT. Translated, it gives CASSALLAGGPDTQYF.

The chain joins TRBV30 to TRBJ1-2, with D unclear. Looked up from germline, CDR1 is GTSNPN and CDR2 is SVGIG (reference sequence). There are 13 residues in the CDR3. The V end lost 0 bases, the J end lost 4 bases, and 9 bases lay between the germline ends. The CDR3: CAWSVRGIYGYTF. The CDR3 DNA is TGTGCCTGGAGTGTGCGGGGAATCTATGGCTACACCTTC.

This chain links TRBV28 with TRBJ2-6, with 8 bases lining up with TRBD1. The V gene's germline CDR1 is MDHEN and CDR2 SYDVKM. The CDR3 contains 17 residues. Unmatched junction bases numbered 10, after V lost 6 bases and J lost 3 bases. The CDR3 reads CASSPSGQGDGANVLTF. As DNA, the CDR3 is TGTGCCAGCAGCCCCTCAGGACAGGGAGATGGGGCCAACGTCCTGACTTTC.

V and J are TRBV6-5 and TRBJ2-3; D unresolved. Germline assignment: CDR1 MNHEY and CDR2 SVGAGI. V lost 0 bases and J 3 bases, leaving 4 bases between the germline ends. This CDR3 is 13 amino acids long. The CDR3 here is CASSYSGTDTQYF. The CDR3 nucleotides read TGTGCCAGCAGTTACTCTGGAACAGATACGCAGTATTTT.

The chain combines TRBV19 with TRBJ2-3; 9 nucleotides agree with TRBD2. In germline, CDR1 is LNHDA, CDR2 SQIVND (reference sequence). The CDR3 is 15 residues long. Losses at the gene ends were 6 bases for V and 4 bases for J; bases not matched to a gene: 8. DNA for the CDR3: TGTGCCAGTAGATTAGCGGGAGAGGGAGCAGATACGCAGTATTTT. The encoded protein is CASRLAGEGADTQYF.

The chain couples TRBV30 to TRBJ1-2, with D possibly TRBD1 on 6 matching bases. Germline V gene sequence: CDR1 GTSNPN, CDR2 SVGIG (reference sequence). V was shortened by 1 base and J by 3 bases, with 15 bases between the two germline ends. The CDR3 extends over 15 amino acids. The CDR3 DNA is TGTGCCTGGAGTGCCTCATGGGGGCCCGACTATGGCTACACCTTC. Its protein product is CAWSASWGPDYGYTF.

The chain uses TRBV28 and TRBJ1-1, with D possibly matching TRBD1 (5 bases). There are 15 residues in the CDR3. The germline V gene encodes CDR1 MDHEN and CDR2 SYDVKM. The germline V and J ends were trimmed by 5 bases and 4 bases, with 17 bases remaining between them. The CDR3 reads CASSPIGGWGTEAFF. The CDR3, as DNA: TGTGCCAGCAGTCCGATTGGGGGTTGGGGCACTGAAGCTTTCTTT.

This clone was recorded only once. The chain has TRBV11-2 and TRBJ2-5; 11 bases are shared with TRBD2. This CDR3 region has 15 residues. In germline, CDR1 is SGHAT, CDR2 FQNNGV. Germline trimming cut 5 bases from V and 0 bases from J; bases unmatched to any gene: 2. CDR3 in DNA: TGTGCCAGCAGCCTAGCGGGAGGTTACCAAGAGACCCAGTACTTC. It specifies CASSLAGGYQETQYF.

The rearrangement joins TRBV6-5 to TRBJ1-5; TRBD1 is a possible D gene (6 bases). In germline, CDR1 is MNHEY, CDR2 SVGAGI. The CDR3 has 15 residues. The germline V and J ends were trimmed by 2 bases and 5 bases, with 13 bases remaining between them. The CDR3 nucleotides read TGTGCCAGCAGTTACGGCAGGGGAAGGGATCAGCCCCAGCATTTT. This gives the protein CASSYGRGRDQPQHF.

V usage is TRBV18 and J usage is TRBJ1-4; TRBD1 is a possible D gene (5 bases). The CDR3 covers 14 residues. CDR1 is KGHSH and CDR2 is LQKENI in the germline V gene. With 3 bases removed from V and 6 bases from J, the gap between germline ends came to 11 bases. The CDR3 sequence is CASSPVTAHEKLFF. In DNA form, the CDR3 reads TGTGCCAGCTCACCCGTGACAGCACATGAAAAACTGTTTTTT.

The chain links TRBV27 to TRBJ1-1; TRBD1 is a possible D gene (5 bases). Trimming stripped 3 bases from V and 1 base from J, with 9 bases between. The CDR3 consists of 14 residues. Germline CDR1 MNHEY, CDR2 SMNVEV (reference sequence). This CDR3 is CASSLRGRNTEAFF. The DNA for the CDR3 is TGTGCCAGCAGTTTGCGGGGGAGGAACACTGAAGCTTTCTTT.

V gene TRBV7-2 combines with J gene TRBJ2-2, with 7 bases matching TRBD2. From germline, CDR1 is SGHTA and CDR2 FQGNSA. The CDR3 totals 14 residues. V gave up 5 bases and J gave up 3 bases; unmatched junction bases: 3. The CDR3 is CASSLLAYTGELFF. The CDR3 DNA reads as TGTGCCAGCAGCCTACTAGCGTACACCGGGGAGCTGTTTTTT.

The CDR3 nucleotides are TGCGCCAGCAGCTCGGAAGGTGGACCTAACTATGGCTACACCTTC. Protein sequence: CASSSEGGPNYGYTF. The rearrangement links TRBV5-1 to TRBJ1-2; D is ambiguous. V lost 3 bases, J lost 0 bases, and 12 bases lay in between. In germline, CDR1 is SGHRS, CDR2 YFSETQ. The CDR3 is made up of 15 amino acids.

V and J are TRBV4-2 and TRBJ1-4, with D possibly TRBD1 on 6 matching bases. V shed 5 bases and J shed 5 bases, with 15 bases lying between them. The germline CDR1 and CDR2 sequences are LGHNA and YNFKEQ. CDR3 length: 15 amino acids. CDR3 protein: CASSDKQGENEKLFF. In nucleotides, the CDR3 is TGTGCCAGCAGCGATAAACAGGGCGAAAATGAAAAACTGTTTTTT.

This chain links TRBV2 with TRBJ2-7; a weak D match, TRBD2 (6 bases). Germline lookup yields CDR1 SNHLY and CDR2 FYNNEI. V lost 5 bases, J lost 5 bases, and 19 bases lay in between. The CDR3 totals 15 residues. This chain's CDR3 is CASSYSGSVPDEQYF. Written as DNA, the CDR3 is TGTGCCAGCAGTTACTCCGGGAGCGTACCCGACGAGCAGTACTTC.

The V gene is TRBV6-1, the J gene TRBJ1-4; D unclear. Trimming removed 5 bases at V and 7 bases at J, with 17 bases between. The CDR3 contains 15 residues. Germline loops: CDR1 MNHNS, CDR2 SASEGT. CDR3 in amino acids: CASSKEDAGSEKLFF. CDR3 DNA: TGTGCCAGCAGTAAAGAGGACGCTGGGTCTGAAAAACTGTTTTTT.

The gene calls are TRBV27 and TRBJ1-6; tentatively, D is TRBD1 (6 bases). The CDR3 runs to 16 residues. CDR1 is MNHEY, CDR2 SMNVEV, per germline (reference sequence). The ends were cut back, 5 bases at V and 3 bases at J, with 14 bases in the middle. The DNA of the CDR3 is TGTGCCAGCAGTCCCCGGGCAGGGGACTATAATTCACCCCTCCACTTT. Translation gives CASSPRAGDYNSPLHF.